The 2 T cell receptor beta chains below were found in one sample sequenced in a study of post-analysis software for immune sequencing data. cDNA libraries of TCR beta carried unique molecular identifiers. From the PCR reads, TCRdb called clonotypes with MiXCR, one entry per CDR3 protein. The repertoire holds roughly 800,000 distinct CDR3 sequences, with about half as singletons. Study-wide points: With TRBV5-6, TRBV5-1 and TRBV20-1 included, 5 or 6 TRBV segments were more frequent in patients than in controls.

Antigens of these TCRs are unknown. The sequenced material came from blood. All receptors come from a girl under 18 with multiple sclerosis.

The CDR3 nucleotides are TGCGCCAGCAGCTTGGTCCAGGGCCTGAACACCGGGGAGCTGTTTTTT. Its protein product is CASSLVQGLNTGELFF. The rearrangement joins TRBV5-1 to TRBJ2-2, with D maybe TRBD1 (5 bases). The germline V gene has CDR1 SGHRS and CDR2 YFSETQ. V shed 0 bases and J shed 1 base, with 10 bases lying between them. This CDR3 spans 16 amino acids.

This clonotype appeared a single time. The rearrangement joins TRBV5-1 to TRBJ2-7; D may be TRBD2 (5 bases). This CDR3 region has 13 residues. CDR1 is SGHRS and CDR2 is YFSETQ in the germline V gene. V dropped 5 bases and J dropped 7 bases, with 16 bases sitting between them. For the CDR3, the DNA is TGCGCCAGCAGGCCGCCGGGATCGGGTGAGCAGTACTTC. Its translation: CASRPPGSGEQYF.